One and the same sample provided the 10 T cell receptor beta chains below, sequenced in a study of blood T cell repertoires in COVID-19. Some clones are missing from TCRdb's copy, which holds only in-frame ones; the method was immunoSEQ multiplex PCR. In the table there are 160,000 or so clones, roughly 90% of which are singletons. Specimen: peripheral blood. These receptors all stem from a man aged 60 to 75 with acute or convalescent COVID-19.

The chain couples TRBV7-8 to TRBJ1-2; weak D call: TRBD1 (6 bases). The V and J ends lost 1 base and 2 bases respectively, with 11 bases between them. The CDR3 runs 15 residues. The germline V gene has CDR1 SGHVS and CDR2 FQNEAQ. CDR3 DNA sequence: TGTGCCAGCAGCTTAGAGGGGGTTGGAAACTATGGCTACACCTTC. Residues: CASSLEGVGNYGYTF.

The CDR3 is CASRDSSNYGYTF. CDR3 coding DNA: TGTGCCAGCAGAGACAGTTCAAACTATGGCTACACCTTC. The gene calls are TRBV7-9 and TRBJ1-2; maybe TRBD1 (5 bases). The V end was cut by 6 bases, the J end by 2 bases, with 10 bases between. CDR3 length equals 13 residues. Germline V CDR1 and CDR2: SEHNR, FQNEAQ (reference sequence).

The genes are TRBV19 and TRBJ1-2, with TRBD1 matching 12 bases. The germline V gene has CDR1 LNHDA and CDR2 SQIVND (reference sequence). The CDR3 is 18 residues long. The trim removed 2 bases at V and 8 bases at J, leaving 15 bases unmatched. The CDR3 DNA sequence: TGTGCCAGTAGTATAACCTCCGGGACAGGGGGCGGCCTTCGAGGCTACACCTTC. Translation gives CASSITSGTGGGLRGYTF.

The chain is built from TRBV29-1 and TRBJ2-1, with TRBD2 identical over 16 bases. CDR1 and CDR2 (germline): SQVTM, ANQGSEA. The V gene end was trimmed by 2 bases and the J gene end by 9 bases; junction bases not matched to a gene: 4. This CDR3 spans 15 amino acids. DNA of the CDR3: TGCAGCGTTGAAATGGGACTAGCGGGGGGGCTTGAGCAGTTCTTC. Encoded protein: CSVEMGLAGGLEQFF.

The genes are TRBV10-2 and TRBJ1-5; 9 bases are a match to TRBD1. The trim removed 6 bases at V and 0 bases at J, leaving 6 bases unmatched. The CDR3 covers 16 residues. Germline CDR1 and CDR2: WSHSY and SAAADI. The CDR3 reads CASSPTGGNSNQPQHF. As DNA, the CDR3 is TGCGCCAGCAGCCCGACAGGGGGTAATAGCAATCAGCCCCAGCATTTT.

The chain recombines TRBV5-1 with TRBJ2-2; weak D call: TRBD1 (5 bases). V lost 4 bases, J lost 4 bases, and 14 bases lay in between. The germline V gene encodes CDR1 SGHRS and CDR2 YFSETQ. This CDR3 contains 15 residues. This CDR3 is CASSTDSWGTGELFF. The CDR3 nucleotides are TGCGCCAGCAGCACCGACAGTTGGGGCACCGGGGAGCTGTTTTTT.

This chain joins TRBV7-9 and TRBJ1-2; TRBD1 aligns across 7 bases. Germline values: CDR1 SEHNR, CDR2 FQNEAQ (reference sequence). V lost 4 bases and J lost 2; bases outside the gene matches: 13. The CDR3 loop spans 17 amino acids. This chain's CDR3 is CASSSHSGTDLNYGYTF. In nucleotides, the CDR3 is TGTGCCAGCAGCTCCCACTCCGGGACAGACCTAAACTATGGCTACACCTTC.

This sequence joins TRBV4-3 and TRBJ1-1, with 8 bases identical to TRBD1. Germline V gene data show CDR1 as LGHNA and CDR2 as YSLEER. The CDR3 covers 16 residues. V lost 1 base to trimming and J lost 4 bases; unmatched junction nucleotides: 8. CDR3: CASSQGDYRGSTEAFF. Here the CDR3 DNA reads TGCGCCAGCAGCCAAGGGGATTACAGGGGGTCCACTGAAGCTTTCTTT.

V usage is TRBV29-1 and J usage is TRBJ1-2, with 10 positions matching TRBD1. The V gene end was trimmed by 1 base and the J gene end by 7 bases; junction bases not matched to a gene: 9. Germline CDR1 and CDR2: SQVTM and ANQGSEA. This CDR3 spans 15 amino acids. The CDR3 DNA reads as TGCAGCGTTGAAGGTTTCCGGGGACAGGGGTTTGGCTACACCTTC. It is translated as CSVEGFRGQGFGYTF.

V and J are TRBV25-1 and TRBJ1-6; no definite D call. V gave up 6 bases and J gave up 5 bases, with 11 bases separating them. Per germline, CDR1 MGHDK and CDR2 SYGVNS. This CDR3 has 14 residues. The chain's CDR3 is CASRRTGNNSPLHF. CDR3 coding DNA: TGTGCCAGCAGAAGGACGGGGAATAATTCACCCCTCCACTTT.